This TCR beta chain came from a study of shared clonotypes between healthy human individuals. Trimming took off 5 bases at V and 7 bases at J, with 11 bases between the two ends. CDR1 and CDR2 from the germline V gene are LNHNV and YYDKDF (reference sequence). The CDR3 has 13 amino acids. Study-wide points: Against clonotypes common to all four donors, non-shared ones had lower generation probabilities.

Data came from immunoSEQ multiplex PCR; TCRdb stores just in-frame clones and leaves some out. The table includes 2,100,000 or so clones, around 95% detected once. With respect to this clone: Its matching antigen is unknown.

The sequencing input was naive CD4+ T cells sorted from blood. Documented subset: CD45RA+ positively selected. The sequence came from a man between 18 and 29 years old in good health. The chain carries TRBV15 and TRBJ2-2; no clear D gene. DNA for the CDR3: TGTGCCACCAGCCGCCTCACGGACGGGGAGCTGTTTTTT. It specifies CATSRLTDGELFF.